This T cell receptor (beta chain) was sequenced during a study of T-cell memory formation after mild COVID-19. Study-level findings and limits: Second-wave clones that peaked on day 37 lacked confirmed SARS-CoV-2 specificity.

In TCRdb, the 5' RACE reads were re-called with MiXCR into one record per CDR3 protein. The sample yields about 560,000 distinct CDR3 sequences, 17% seen once. In regard to this clonotype: Its antigen is unidentified.

The sample consisted of PBMCs or a T cell subset sorted from them (not recorded which). The TCR was taken from an adult woman who had mild COVID-19 (a few samples of this study predate the infection). Cell type and time point are not known.

CDR3 region: CSVTGQGTWGYGYTF. The CDR3 DNA reads as TGCAGCGTAACGGGACAGGGGACCTGGGGGTATGGCTACACCTTC. This chain uses TRBV29-1 with TRBJ1-2, with TRBD1 matching 10 bases. CDR1 and CDR2 from the germline V gene are SQVTM and ANQGSEA. The length of the CDR3 is 15 residues. The junction had 12 bases not matched to a gene; V was cut back by 6 bases and J by 5 bases.